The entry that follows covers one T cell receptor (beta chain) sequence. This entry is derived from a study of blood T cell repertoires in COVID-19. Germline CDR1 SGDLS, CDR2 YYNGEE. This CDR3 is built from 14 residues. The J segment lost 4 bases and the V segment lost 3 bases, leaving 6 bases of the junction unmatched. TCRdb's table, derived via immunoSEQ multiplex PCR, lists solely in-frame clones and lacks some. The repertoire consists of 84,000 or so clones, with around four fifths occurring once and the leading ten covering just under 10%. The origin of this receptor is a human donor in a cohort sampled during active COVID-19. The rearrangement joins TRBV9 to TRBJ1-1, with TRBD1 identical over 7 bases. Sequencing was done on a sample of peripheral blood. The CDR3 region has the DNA TGTGCCAGCAGCGAGGACGGGGACAGCACTGAAGCTTTCTTT. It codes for CASSEDGDSTEAFF. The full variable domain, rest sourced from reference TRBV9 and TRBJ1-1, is DSGVTQTPKHLITATGQRVTLRCSPRSGDLSVYWYQQSLDQGLQFLIQYYNGEERAKGNILERFSAQQFPDLHSELNLSSLELGDSALYFCASSEDGDSTEAFFGQGTRLTVV.